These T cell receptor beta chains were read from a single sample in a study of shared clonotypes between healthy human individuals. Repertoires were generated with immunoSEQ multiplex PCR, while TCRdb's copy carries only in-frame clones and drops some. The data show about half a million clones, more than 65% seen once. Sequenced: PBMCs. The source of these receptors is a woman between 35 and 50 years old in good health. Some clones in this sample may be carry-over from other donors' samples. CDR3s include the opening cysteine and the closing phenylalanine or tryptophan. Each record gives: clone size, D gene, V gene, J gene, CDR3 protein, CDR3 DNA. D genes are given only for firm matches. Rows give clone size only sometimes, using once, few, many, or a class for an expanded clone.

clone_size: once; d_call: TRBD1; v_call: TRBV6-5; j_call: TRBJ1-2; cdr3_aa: CASSKGQLNYGYTF; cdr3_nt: TGTGCCAGCAGTAAGGGACAGCTTAACTATGGCTACACCTTC
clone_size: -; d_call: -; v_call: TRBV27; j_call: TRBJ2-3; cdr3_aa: CASSLSAGVPDTQYF; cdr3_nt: TGTGCCAGCAGTTTATCGGCAGGGGTCCCAGATACGCAGTATTTT
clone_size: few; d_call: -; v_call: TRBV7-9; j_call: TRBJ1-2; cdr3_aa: CASSLGGYGYTF; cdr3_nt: TGTGCCAGCAGCTTGGGGGGGTATGGCTACACCTTC
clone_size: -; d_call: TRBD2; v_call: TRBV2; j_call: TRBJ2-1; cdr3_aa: CASRRLAGGINEQFF; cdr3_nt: TGTGCCAGCAGAAGACTAGCGGGAGGAATCAATGAGCAGTTCTTC
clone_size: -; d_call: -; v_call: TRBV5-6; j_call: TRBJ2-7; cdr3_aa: CASSLGGGGEGEQYF; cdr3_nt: TGTGCCAGCAGCTTGGGAGGTGGGGGAGAGGGAGAGCAGTACTTC
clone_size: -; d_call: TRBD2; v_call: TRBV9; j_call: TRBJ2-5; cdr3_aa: CASSLEVAAGVETQYF; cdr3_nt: TGTGCCAGCAGCCTAGAGGTGGCAGCGGGAGTGGAGACCCAGTACTTC
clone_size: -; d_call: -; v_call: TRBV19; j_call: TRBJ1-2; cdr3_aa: CASDPGSEGYGYTF; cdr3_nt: TGTGCCAGTGACCCCGGTTCTGAAGGCTATGGCTACACCTTC
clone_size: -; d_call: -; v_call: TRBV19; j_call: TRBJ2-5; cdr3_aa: CASSSRLHSWTQYF; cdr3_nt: TGTGCCAGTAGTAGCCGTCTGCATAGCTGGACCCAGTACTTC
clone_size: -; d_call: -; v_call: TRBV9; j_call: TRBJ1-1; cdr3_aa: CASSPLGGTEAFF; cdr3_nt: TGTGCCAGCAGCCCCCTGGGGGGCACTGAAGCTTTCTTT
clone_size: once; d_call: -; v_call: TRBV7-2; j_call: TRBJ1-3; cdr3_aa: CASSLAGTGNTIYF; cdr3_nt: TGTGCCAGCAGCTTAGCCGGAACTGGAAACACCATATATTTT
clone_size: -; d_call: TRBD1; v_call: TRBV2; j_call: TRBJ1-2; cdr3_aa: CASRGGQGLYNYGYTF; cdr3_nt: TGTGCCAGCAGGGGGGGACAGGGCCTTTATAACTATGGCTACACCTTC
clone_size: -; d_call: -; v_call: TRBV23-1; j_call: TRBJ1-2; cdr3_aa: CASSQLGGYTF; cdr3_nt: TGCGCCAGCAGTCAATTGGGTGGCTACACCTTC
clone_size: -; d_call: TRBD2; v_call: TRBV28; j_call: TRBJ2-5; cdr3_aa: CASSFGGRGETQYF; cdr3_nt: TGTGCCAGCAGTTTCGGCGGGAGAGGGGAGACCCAGTACTTC
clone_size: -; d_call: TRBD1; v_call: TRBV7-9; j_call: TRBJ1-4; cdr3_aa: CASSPGQDNEKLFF; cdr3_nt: TGTGCCAGCAGCCCGGGACAGGACAATGAAAAACTGTTTTTT
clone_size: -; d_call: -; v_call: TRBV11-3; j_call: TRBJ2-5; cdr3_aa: CASSLGIQETQYF; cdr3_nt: TGTGCCAGCAGCCTAGGGATTCAAGAGACCCAGTACTTC
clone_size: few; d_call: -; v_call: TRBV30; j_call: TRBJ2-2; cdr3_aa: CAWGQGTVTGELFF; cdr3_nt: TGTGCCTGGGGTCAGGGGACTGTCACCGGGGAGCTGTTTTTT
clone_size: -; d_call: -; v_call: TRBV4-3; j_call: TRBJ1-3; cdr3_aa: CASSPEHLSSGNTIYF; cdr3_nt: TGCGCCAGCAGCCCCGAACATCTGAGCTCTGGAAACACCATATATTTT
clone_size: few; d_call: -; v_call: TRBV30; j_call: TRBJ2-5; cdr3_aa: CAWSGGETQYF; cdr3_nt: TGTGCCTGGAGTGGGGGAGAGACCCAGTACTTC
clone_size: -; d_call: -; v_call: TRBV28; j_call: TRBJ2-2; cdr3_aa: CASSLRGGENTGELFF; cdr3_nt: TGTGCCAGCAGTTTGCGGGGCGGGGAGAACACCGGGGAGCTGTTTTTT
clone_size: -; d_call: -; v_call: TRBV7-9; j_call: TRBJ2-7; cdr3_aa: CASSLGGVDEQYF; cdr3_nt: TGTGCCAGCAGCTTGGGGGGAGTCGACGAGCAGTACTTC
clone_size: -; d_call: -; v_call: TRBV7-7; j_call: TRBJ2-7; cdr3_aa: CASSLTRGYEQYF; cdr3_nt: TGTGCTAGCAGCTTAACTAGGGGCTACGAGCAGTACTTC
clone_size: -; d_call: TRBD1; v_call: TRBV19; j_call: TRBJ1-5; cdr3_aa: CASNLQGANQPQHF; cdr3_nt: TGTGCCAGTAACTTACAGGGGGCGAATCAGCCCCAGCATTTT
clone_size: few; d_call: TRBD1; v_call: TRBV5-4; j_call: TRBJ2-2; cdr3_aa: CASRSGGAVTGELFF; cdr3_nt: TGTGCCAGCAGATCAGGGGGCGCGGTCACCGGGGAGCTGTTTTTT
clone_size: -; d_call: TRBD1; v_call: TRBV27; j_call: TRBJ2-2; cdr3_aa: CASSLGVGTVPGELFF; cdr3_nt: TGTGCCAGCAGTTTAGGAGTAGGGACAGTCCCCGGGGAGCTGTTTTTT
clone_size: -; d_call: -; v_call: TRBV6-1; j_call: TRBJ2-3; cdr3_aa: CASSEGTSTDTQYF; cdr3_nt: TGTGCCAGCAGTGAAGGAACTAGCACAGATACGCAGTATTTT
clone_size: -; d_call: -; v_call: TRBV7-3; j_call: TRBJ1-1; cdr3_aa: CASSPFLNTEAFF; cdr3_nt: TGTGCCAGCAGCCCCTTTCTGAACACTGAAGCTTTCTTT
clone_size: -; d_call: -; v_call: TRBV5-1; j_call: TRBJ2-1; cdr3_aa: CASILGFNTGEQFF; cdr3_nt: TGCGCCAGCATCCTGGGGTTTAATACGGGAGAGCAGTTCTTC
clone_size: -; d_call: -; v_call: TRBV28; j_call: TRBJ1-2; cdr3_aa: CASSTGGSGTYGYTF; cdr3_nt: TGTGCCAGCAGTACGGGGGGGTCGGGGACTTATGGCTACACCTTC
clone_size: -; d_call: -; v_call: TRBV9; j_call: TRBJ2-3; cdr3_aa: CASSVVSQSDTQYF; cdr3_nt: TGTGCCAGCAGCGTAGTTTCACAAAGTGATACGCAGTATTTT
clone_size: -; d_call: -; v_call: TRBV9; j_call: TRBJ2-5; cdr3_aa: CASSVGKEETQYF; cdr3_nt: TGTGCCAGCAGCGTAGGGAAGGAAGAGACCCAGTACTTC
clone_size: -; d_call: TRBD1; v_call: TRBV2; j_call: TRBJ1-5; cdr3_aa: CASRGTGFNQPQHF; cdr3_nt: TGTGCCAGCAGGGGGACAGGGTTCAATCAGCCCCAGCATTTT
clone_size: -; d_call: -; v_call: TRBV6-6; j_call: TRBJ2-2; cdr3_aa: CASSPGRVGELFF; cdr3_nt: TGTGCCAGCAGCCCGGGCCGGGTAGGGGAGCTGTTTTTT